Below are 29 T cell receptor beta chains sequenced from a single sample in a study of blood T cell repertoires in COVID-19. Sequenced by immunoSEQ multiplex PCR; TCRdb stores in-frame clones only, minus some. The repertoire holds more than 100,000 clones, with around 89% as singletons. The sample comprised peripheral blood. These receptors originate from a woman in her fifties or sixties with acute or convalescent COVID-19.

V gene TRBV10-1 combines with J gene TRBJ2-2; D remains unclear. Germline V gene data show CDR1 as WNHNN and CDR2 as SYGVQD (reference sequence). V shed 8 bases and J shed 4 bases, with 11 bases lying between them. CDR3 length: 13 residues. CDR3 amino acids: CASGREATGELFF. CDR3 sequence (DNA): TGCGCCAGCGGCCGAGAGGCCACCGGGGAGCTGTTTTTT.

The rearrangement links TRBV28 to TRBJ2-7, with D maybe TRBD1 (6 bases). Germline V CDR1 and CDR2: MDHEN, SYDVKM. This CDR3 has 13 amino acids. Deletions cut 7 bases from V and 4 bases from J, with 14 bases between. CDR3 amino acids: CASNPGARYEQYF. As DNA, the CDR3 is TGTGCCAGCAATCCAGGGGCACGGTACGAGCAGTACTTC.

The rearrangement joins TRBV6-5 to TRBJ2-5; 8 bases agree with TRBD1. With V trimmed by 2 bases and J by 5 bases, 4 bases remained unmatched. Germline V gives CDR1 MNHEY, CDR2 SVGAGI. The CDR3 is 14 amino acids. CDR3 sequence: CASSYGQGRETQYF. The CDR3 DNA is TGTGCCAGCAGTTACGGACAGGGCCGCGAGACCCAGTACTTC.

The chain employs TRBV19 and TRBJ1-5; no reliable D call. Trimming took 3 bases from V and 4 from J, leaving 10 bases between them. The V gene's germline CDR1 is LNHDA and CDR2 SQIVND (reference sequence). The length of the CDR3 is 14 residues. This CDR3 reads CASSMVGSNQPQHF. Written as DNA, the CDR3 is TGTGCCAGTAGTATGGTGGGGAGTAATCAGCCCCAGCATTTT.

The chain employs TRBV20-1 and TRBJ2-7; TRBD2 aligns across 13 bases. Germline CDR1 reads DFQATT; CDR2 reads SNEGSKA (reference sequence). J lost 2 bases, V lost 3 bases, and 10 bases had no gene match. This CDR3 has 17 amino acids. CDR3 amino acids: CSASYEKGLAGTYEQYF. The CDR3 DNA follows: TGCAGTGCTAGTTACGAAAAGGGACTAGCGGGGACCTACGAGCAGTACTTC.

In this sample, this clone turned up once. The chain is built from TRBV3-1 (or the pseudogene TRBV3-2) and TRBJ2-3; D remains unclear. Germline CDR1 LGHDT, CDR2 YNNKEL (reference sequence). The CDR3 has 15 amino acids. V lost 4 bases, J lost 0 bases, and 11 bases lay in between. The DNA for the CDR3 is TGTGCCAGCAGCCCTCGCTCCAGTAGCACAGATACGCAGTATTTT. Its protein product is CASSPRSSSTDTQYF.

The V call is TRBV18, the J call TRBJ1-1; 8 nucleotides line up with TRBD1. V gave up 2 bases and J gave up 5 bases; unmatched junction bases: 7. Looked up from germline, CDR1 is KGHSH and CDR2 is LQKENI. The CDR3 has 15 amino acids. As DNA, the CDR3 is TGTGCCAGCTCACCAGAAGGACAGGGTGGTACTGAAGCTTTCTTT. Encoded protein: CASSPEGQGGTEAFF.

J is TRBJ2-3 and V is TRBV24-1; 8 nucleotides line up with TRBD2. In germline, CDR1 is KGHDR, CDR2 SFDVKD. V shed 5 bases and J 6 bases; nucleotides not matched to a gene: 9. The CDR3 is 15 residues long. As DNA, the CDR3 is TGTGCCACCAGTGCTGCGGGAGGCCTCACTGATACGCAGTATTTT. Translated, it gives CATSAAGGLTDTQYF.

CDR3 region: CASSIGSGNQPQHF. The CDR3 bases are TGTGCCAGTAGTATAGGGTCAGGAAATCAGCCCCAGCATTTT. V is TRBV19 and J is TRBJ1-5; D ambiguous. Germline V gene data show CDR1 as LNHDA and CDR2 as SQIVND (reference sequence). Trimming removed 1 base from V and 4 bases from J, with 8 bases in between. The CDR3 runs to 14 residues. Full variable domain (missing parts from reference TRBV19 and TRBJ1-5): DGGITQSPKYLFRKEGQNVTLSCEQNLNHDAMYWYRQDPGQGLRLIYYSQIVNDFQKGDIAEGYSVSREKKESFPLTVTSAQKNPTAFYLCASSIGSGNQPQHFGDGTRLSIL.

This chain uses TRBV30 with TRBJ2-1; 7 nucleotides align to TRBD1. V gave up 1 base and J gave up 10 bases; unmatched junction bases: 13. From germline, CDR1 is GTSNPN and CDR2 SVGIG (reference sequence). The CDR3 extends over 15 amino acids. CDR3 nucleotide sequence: TGTGCCTGGAGTGCTTCTGACAGGGTCAGAGGAGAGCAGTTCTTC. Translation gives CAWSASDRVRGEQFF.

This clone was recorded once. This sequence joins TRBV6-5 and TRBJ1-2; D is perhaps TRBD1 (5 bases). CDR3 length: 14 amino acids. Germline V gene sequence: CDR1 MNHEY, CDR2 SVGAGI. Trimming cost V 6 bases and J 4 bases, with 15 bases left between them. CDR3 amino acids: CASSPLTVGYGYTF. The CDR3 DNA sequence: TGTGCCAGCAGCCCATTGACAGTCGGCTATGGCTACACCTTC.

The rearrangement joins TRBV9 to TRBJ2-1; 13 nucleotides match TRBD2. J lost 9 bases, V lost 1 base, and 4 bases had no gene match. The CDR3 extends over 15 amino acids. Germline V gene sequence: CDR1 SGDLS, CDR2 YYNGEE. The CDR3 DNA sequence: TGTGCCAGCAGCGTACGGACTAGCGGGAGTGTTGAGCAGTTCTTC. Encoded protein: CASSVRTSGSVEQFF.

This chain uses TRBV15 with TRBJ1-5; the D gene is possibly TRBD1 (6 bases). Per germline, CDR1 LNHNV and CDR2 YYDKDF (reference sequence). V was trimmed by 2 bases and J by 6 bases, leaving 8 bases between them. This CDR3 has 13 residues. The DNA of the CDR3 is TGTGCCACCAGCAGACAGGGGTCTCAGCCCCAGCATTTT. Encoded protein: CATSRQGSQPQHF.

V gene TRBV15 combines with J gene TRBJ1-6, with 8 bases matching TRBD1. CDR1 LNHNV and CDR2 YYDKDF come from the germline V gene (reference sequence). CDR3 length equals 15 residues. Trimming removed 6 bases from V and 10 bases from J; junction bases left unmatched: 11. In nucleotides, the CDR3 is TGTGCCACCAGTATAGCCGGACAGGGCCAATCACCCCTCCACTTT. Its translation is CATSIAGQGQSPLHF.

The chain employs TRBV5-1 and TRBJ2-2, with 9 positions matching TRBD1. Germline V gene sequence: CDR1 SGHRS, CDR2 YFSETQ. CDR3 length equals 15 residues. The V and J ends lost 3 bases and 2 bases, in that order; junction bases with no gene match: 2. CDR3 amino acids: CASSSQGANTGELFF. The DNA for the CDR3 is TGCGCCAGCAGCTCACAGGGGGCAAACACCGGGGAGCTGTTTTTT.

CDR3: CASLGMVAKNIQYF. Written as DNA, the CDR3 is TGTGCCAGCCTCGGTATGGTAGCCAAAAACATTCAGTACTTC. The chain combines TRBV28 with TRBJ2-4; D remains unclear. CDR3 length: 14 residues. Germline CDR1 and CDR2: MDHEN and SYDVKM. Trimming left V 8 bases short and J 0 bases short, with 11 bases between.

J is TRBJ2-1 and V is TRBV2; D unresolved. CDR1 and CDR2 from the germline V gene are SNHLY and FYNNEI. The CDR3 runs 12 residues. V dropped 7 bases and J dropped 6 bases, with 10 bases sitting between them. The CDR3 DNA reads TGTGCCAGCACCCCCCACTTCAATGAGCAGTTCTTC. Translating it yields CASTPHFNEQFF.

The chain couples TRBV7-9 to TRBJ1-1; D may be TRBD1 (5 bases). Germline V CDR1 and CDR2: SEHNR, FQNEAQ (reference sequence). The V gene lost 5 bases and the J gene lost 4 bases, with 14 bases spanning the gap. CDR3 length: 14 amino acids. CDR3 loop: CASSGQGPVTEAFF. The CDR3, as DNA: TGTGCCAGCAGCGGCCAGGGCCCAGTCACTGAAGCTTTCTTT.

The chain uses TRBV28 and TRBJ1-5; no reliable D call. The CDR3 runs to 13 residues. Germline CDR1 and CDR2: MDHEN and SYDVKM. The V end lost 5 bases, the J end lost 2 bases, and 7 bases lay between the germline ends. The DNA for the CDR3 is TGTGCCAGCAGTATAGAGGGCAATCAGCCCCAGCATTTT. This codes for CASSIEGNQPQHF.

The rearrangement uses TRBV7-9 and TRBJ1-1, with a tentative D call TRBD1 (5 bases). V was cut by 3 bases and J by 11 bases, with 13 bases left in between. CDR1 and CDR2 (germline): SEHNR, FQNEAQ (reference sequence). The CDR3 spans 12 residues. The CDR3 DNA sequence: TGTGCCAGCAGCTTGGGGCCCTCCGGGGCTTTCTTT. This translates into CASSLGPSGAFF.

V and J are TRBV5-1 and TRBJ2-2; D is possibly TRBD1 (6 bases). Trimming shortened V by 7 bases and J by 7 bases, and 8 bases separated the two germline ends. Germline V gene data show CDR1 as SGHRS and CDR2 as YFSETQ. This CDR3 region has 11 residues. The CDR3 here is CASGGIGELFF. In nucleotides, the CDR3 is TGCGCCAGCGGGGGCATCGGGGAGCTGTTTTTT. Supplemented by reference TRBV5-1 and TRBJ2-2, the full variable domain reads KAGVTQTPRYLIKTRGQQVTLSCSPISGHRSVSWYQQTPGQGLQFLFEYFSETQRNKGNFPGRFSGRQFSNSRSEMNVSTLELGDSALYLCASGGIGELFFGEGSRLTVL.

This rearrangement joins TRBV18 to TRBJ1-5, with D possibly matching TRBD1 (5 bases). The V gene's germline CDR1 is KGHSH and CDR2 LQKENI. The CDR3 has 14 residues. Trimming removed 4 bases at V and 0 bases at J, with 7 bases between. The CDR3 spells CASSRGNSNQPQHF. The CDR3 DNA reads TGTGCCAGCTCACGGGGCAATAGCAATCAGCCCCAGCATTTT.

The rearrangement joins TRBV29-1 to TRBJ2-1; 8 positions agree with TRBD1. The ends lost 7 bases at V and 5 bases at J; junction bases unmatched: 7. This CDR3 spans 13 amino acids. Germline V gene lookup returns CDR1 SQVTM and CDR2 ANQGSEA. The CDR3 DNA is TGCAGCGCCCTAGGGACAGGCAACAATGAGCAGTTCTTC. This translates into CSALGTGNNEQFF.

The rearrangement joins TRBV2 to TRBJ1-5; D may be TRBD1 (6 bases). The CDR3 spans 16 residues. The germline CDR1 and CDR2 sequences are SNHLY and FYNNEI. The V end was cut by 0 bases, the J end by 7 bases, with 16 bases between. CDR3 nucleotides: TGTGCCAGCAGTGAAGCGACGGCAGGGGTGGGACAGCCCCAGCATTTT. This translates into CASSEATAGVGQPQHF.

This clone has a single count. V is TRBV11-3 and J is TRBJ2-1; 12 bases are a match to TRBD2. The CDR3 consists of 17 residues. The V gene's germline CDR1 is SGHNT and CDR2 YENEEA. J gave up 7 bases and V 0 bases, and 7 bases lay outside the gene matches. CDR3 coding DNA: TGTGCCAGCAGCTTAGATACTAGCGGGAGGATCGGGAATGAGCAGTTCTTC. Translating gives CASSLDTSGRIGNEQFF.

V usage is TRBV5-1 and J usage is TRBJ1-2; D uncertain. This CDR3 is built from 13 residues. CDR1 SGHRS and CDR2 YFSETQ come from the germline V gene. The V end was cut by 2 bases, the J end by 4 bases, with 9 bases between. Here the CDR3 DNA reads TGCGCCAGCAGCTTTAGTCTGATCTATGGCTACACCTTC. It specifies CASSFSLIYGYTF.

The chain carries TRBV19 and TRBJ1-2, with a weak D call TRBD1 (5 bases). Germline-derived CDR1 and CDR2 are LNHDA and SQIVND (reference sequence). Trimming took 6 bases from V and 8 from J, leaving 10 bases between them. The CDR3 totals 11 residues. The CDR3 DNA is TGTGCCAGTAGCCAGGGCGGCGGCTACACCTTC. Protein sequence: CASSQGGGYTF.

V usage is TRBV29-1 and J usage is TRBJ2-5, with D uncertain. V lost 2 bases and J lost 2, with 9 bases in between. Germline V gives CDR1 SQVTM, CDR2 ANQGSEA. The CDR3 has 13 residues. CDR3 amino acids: CSVENYQQETQYF. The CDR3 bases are TGCAGCGTTGAAAATTACCAGCAAGAGACCCAGTACTTC.

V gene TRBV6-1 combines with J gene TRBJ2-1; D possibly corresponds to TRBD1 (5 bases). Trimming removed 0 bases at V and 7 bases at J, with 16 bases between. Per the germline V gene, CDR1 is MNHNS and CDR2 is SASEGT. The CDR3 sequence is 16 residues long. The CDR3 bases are TGTGCCAGCAGTGAAGCGCTACGACCCGCAGGGAATGAGCAGTTCTTC. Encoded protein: CASSEALRPAGNEQFF.